Below, 8 T cell receptor beta chains from the same sample are listed, as sequenced in a study of CD8 T cells in Susac syndrome. About 0.5 to 1 ug RNA was reverse transcribed with random hexamers. TCRdb re-called the immunoSEQ multiplex PCR reads with MiXCR, one entry per CDR3 protein. Here the sample spans approximately 200,000 distinct CDR3 sequences, nearly 95% being singletons. What was sequenced was CD4+ T cells from PBMCs. The receptor set was obtained from a human donor with multiple sclerosis.

This chain joins TRBV24-1 and TRBJ2-1, with D hard to call. The V end was cut by 0 bases, the J end by 7 bases, with 12 bases between. The CDR3 totals 15 residues. CDR1 and CDR2 from the germline V gene are KGHDR and SFDVKD. CDR3 in DNA: TGTGCCACCAGTGATTTGCCAGACCCAGGTAATGAGCAGTTCTTC. This translates into CATSDLPDPGNEQFF.

The chain has TRBV9 and TRBJ1-6; D might be TRBD1 (6 bases). The V end lost 4 bases, the J end lost 14 bases, and 13 bases lay between the germline ends. The CDR3 is made up of 12 amino acids. Germline CDR1 is SGDLS and CDR2 is YYNGEE. The CDR3 DNA reads as TGTGCCAGCAGCTCAGGGGAATCGACCCTCCACTTT. This codes for CASSSGESTLHF.

This clonotype was counted once. V and J are TRBV27 and TRBJ2-5; no definite D call. Germline CDR1 reads MNHEY; CDR2 reads SMNVEV (reference sequence). The V gene lost 0 bases and the J gene lost 1 base, with 3 bases spanning the gap. The CDR3 is 13 residues long. Here the CDR3 DNA reads TGTGCCAGCAGTTTATCCCGCCAAGAGACCCAGTACTTC. It encodes CASSLSRQETQYF.

V gene TRBV20-1 combines with J gene TRBJ1-1; D may be TRBD1 (5 bases). Germline CDR1 reads DFQATT; CDR2 reads SNEGSKA (reference sequence). CDR3 length equals 12 residues. The CDR3 sequence: CSTGTGNTEAFF. The CDR3 DNA reads TGCAGCACGGGGACCGGGAACACTGAAGCTTTCTTT.

J is TRBJ2-3 and V is TRBV28; 13 nucleotides agree with TRBD2. The CDR3 consists of 15 residues. Trimming at V came to 2 bases and at J to 12 bases, leaving 8 bases not matched to a gene. Per the germline V gene, CDR1 is MDHEN and CDR2 is SYDVKM. The CDR3, as DNA: TGTGCCAGCAGTTTAACTAGCGGGGGGGTTGCCCTTCAGTATTTT. Protein sequence: CASSLTSGGVALQYF. The variable domain in full, with the rest retrieved from reference TRBV28 and TRBJ2-3, is DVKVTQSSRYLVKRTGEKVFLECVQDMDHENMFWYRQDPGLGLRLIYFSYDVKMKEKGDIPEGYSVSREKKERFSLILESASTNQTSMYLCASSLTSGGVALQYFGPGTRLTVL.

The V gene is TRBV4-2, the J gene TRBJ1-2; D remains unclear. The CDR3 sequence is 16 residues long. Trimming took 0 bases from V and 4 from J, leaving 15 bases between them. Germline CDR1 is LGHNA and CDR2 is YNFKEQ. For the CDR3, the DNA is TGTGCCAGCAGCCAAGATCGGCAGGCCTTGGTCTATGGCTACACCTTC. Its translation: CASSQDRQALVYGYTF.

The rearrangement links TRBV29-1 to TRBJ2-3; D is uncertain. The CDR3 totals 11 residues. CDR1 and CDR2 from the germline V gene are SQVTM and ANQGSEA. Trimming pared 4 bases from V and 5 bases from J, leaving 7 bases between. The CDR3 protein is CSVGTRDTQYF. Here the CDR3 DNA reads TGCAGCGTTGGGACGAGAGATACGCAGTATTTT.

This chain links TRBV30 with TRBJ2-1; unclear D gene. V lost 0 bases, J lost 9 bases, and 9 bases lay in between. This CDR3 has 12 residues. CDR1 is GTSNPN, CDR2 SVGIG, per germline (reference sequence). CDR3 region: CAWSVSVLEQFF. The CDR3 DNA follows: TGTGCCTGGAGTGTATCTGTCCTTGAGCAGTTCTTC.